This T cell receptor beta chain was identified during a study of T cells expressing NK-cell markers. Turning to the study itself: One of eight sequenced donors was HCMV-seronegative; the other seven were seropositive.

The V gene's germline CDR1 is SGHNT and CDR2 YYREEE (reference sequence). The CDR3 has 14 amino acids. After re-calling the 5' RACE reads, TCRdb lists one entry per CDR3 protein, DNA absent. The table for this sample gives 550,000 to 600,000 distinct CDR3 sequences. The receptor's source is a man between 18 and 35 years old in good health. Material for sequencing was blood T cells: a sorted CD56 or NKG2C T cell subset, CD4+ or CD8+ T cells, or bulk PBMC T cells (not recorded which). The V and J genes are TRBV5-4 and TRBJ2-5. CDR3 region: CASSSKKKQETQYF.